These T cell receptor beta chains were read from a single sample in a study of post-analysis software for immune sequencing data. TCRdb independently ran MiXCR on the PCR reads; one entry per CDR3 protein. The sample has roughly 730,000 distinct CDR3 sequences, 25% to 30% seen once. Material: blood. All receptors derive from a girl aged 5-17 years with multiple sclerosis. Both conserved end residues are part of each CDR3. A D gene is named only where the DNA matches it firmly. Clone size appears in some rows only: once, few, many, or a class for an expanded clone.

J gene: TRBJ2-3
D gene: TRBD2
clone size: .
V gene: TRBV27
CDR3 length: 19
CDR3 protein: CASSPPLRTSGGGTDTQYF
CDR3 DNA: TGTGCCAGCAGTCCCCCACTTAGGACTAGCGGGGGGGGCACAGATACGCAGTATTTT

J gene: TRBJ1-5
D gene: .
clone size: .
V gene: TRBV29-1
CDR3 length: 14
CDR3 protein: CSVEGVGAGQPQHF
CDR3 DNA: TGCAGCGTTGAAGGAGTGGGGGCAGGTCAGCCCCAGCATTTT

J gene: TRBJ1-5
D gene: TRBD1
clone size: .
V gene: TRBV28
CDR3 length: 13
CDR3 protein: CASSQGGAQPQHF
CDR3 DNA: TGTGCCAGCAGCCAAGGGGGCGCGCAGCCCCAGCATTTT

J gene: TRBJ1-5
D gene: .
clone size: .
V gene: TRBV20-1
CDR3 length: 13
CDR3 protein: CSARPDSNQPQHF
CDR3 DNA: TGCAGTGCTAGACCGGACAGCAATCAGCCCCAGCATTTT

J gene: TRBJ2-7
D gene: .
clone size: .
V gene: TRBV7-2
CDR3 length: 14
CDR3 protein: CASSLQGLPYEQYF
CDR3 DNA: TGTGCCAGCAGCTTACAGGGACTGCCATACGAGCAGTACTTC

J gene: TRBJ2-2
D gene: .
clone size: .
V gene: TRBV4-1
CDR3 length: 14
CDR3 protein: CDSSRDGNTGELFF
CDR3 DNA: TGCGACAGCAGCCGCGACGGAAACACCGGGGAGCTGTTTTTT

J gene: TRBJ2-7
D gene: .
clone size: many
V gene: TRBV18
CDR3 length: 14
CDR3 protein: CASSPAAGRYEQYF
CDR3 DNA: TGTGCCAGCTCACCAGCGGCGGGACGCTACGAGCAGTACTTC

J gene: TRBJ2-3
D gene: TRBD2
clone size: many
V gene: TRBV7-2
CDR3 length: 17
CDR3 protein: CASSRSTSGGGTDTQYF
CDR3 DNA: TGTGCCAGCAGCCGCTCGACTAGCGGGGGGGGCACAGATACGCAGTATTTT

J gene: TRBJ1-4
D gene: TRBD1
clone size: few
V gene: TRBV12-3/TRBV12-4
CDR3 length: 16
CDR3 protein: CASSFGTGYIGEKLFF
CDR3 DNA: TGTGCCAGCAGTTTTGGGACAGGTTATATTGGTGAAAAACTGTTTTTT

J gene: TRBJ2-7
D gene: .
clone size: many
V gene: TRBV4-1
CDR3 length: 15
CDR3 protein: CASSLLAGVSYEQYF
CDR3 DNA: TGCGCCAGCAGCCTGCTGGCAGGGGTATCCTACGAGCAGTACTTC